This is a list of T cell receptor beta chains from one sample in a study of T cell responses to AZD1222 COVID-19 vaccine. Repertoires were generated with immunoSEQ multiplex PCR, while TCRdb's copy carries only in-frame clones and drops some. The sample shows 90,000 or so clones, about 88% of them seen only once. The sequencing used peripheral blood, collected 28 days after the second AZD1222 dose. The receptors come from an adult who received the AZD1222 COVID-19 vaccine. Each CDR3 is given with its conserved first and last residue. A D gene is named only where the DNA matches it firmly.

D	V	J	CDR3
TRBD1	TRBV29-1	TRBJ1-4	CSVGQGTATNEKLFF
NA	TRBV7-6	TRBJ2-3	CASSLDSGVDTQYF
TRBD1	TRBV9	TRBJ1-2	CASRGDSVYGYTF
TRBD1	TRBV3-1/TRBV3-2	TRBJ1-1	CASSPTGGITEAFF
NA	TRBV27	TRBJ2-7	CASSPHPAGTYEQYF
NA	TRBV14	TRBJ2-7	CASRSTGNPYEQYF
NA	TRBV25-1	TRBJ1-2	CASSDTGLNYGYTF
TRBD1	TRBV5-6	TRBJ1-2	CASSGTGDEYYGYTF
NA	TRBV3-1/TRBV3-2	TRBJ1-2	CASTGGARYGYTF
NA	TRBV4-1	TRBJ2-2	CASSQEGTPNTGELFF
NA	TRBV10-3	TRBJ1-1	CAISELRNTEAFF
NA	TRBV12-3/TRBV12-4	TRBJ2-1	CASGYGVRNEQFF
TRBD2	TRBV3-1/TRBV3-2	TRBJ2-7	CASSQEAGAAYEQYF
NA	TRBV28	TRBJ1-1	CASSLWSTEAFF
TRBD2	TRBV6-2/TRBV6-3	TRBJ2-1	CASSQAGGPSNEQFF
TRBD2	TRBV3-1/TRBV3-2	TRBJ2-2	CASSHPTSGGTPNTGELFF
NA	TRBV23-1	TRBJ1-6	CASSQSWRHLLDSPLHF
NA	TRBV6-5	TRBJ1-5	CAISGMYSNQPQHF
NA	TRBV11-2	TRBJ2-2	CASSLDFTGELFF
NA	TRBV5-8	TRBJ1-4	CASSRTGLLEKLFF
NA	TRBV4-3	TRBJ1-5	CASSQDLDSNQPQHF
NA	TRBV13	TRBJ1-1	CASSFRGARTEAFF
NA	TRBV19	TRBJ1-5	CASRWTVSSNQPQHF
NA	TRBV7-9	TRBJ1-2	CASSFDNYGYTF
NA	TRBV3-1/TRBV3-2	TRBJ2-1	CASSHRDLSYNEQFF
NA	TRBV7-2	TRBJ2-6	CASSASRSGANVLTF
NA	TRBV6-5	TRBJ1-2	CASRLHRYGYTF
NA	TRBV6-5	TRBJ1-2	CASSQGGGYTF
NA	TRBV5-6	TRBJ2-7	CASSLVGRSFHEQYF
NA	TRBV6-5	TRBJ2-5	CASRGETQYF
TRBD1	TRBV6-4	TRBJ1-1	CASSDGDSNTEAFF
NA	TRBV5-1	TRBJ1-1	CASSMGVQVGRNTEAFF
NA	TRBV5-1	TRBJ2-3	CASSFLGGTDTQYF
NA	TRBV12-3/TRBV12-4	TRBJ2-1	CASSLVDNEQFF
NA	TRBV4-3	TRBJ2-1	CASSRAGVMNEQFF
NA	TRBV7-8	TRBJ2-5	CASRHSLGIETQYF
NA	TRBV3-1/TRBV3-2	TRBJ1-2	CASSQRGNYGYTF
TRBD1	TRBV4-3	TRBJ2-3	CASSRTQGAGDTQYF
TRBD1	TRBV19	TRBJ2-7	CASRPQGDYEQYF
NA	TRBV30	TRBJ1-1	CAAREGPNTEAFF
NA	TRBV4-3	TRBJ2-1	CASSHEGPGNEQFF
TRBD1	TRBV2	TRBJ1-2	CASSWTGVDGYTF
NA	TRBV18	TRBJ2-6	CASSPPDSVAGANVLTF
NA	TRBV2	TRBJ1-5	CASSYQGPGGNQPQHF
NA	TRBV6-5	TRBJ2-1	CASSYRQGPYNEQFF